The rows below give T cell receptor beta chains drawn from one sample of a study of blood T cell repertoires in COVID-19. Assay used: immunoSEQ multiplex PCR; TCRdb lists only in-frame clones, some missing. Here the sample spans approximately 180,000 clones, almost 80% being singletons. Sequencing was performed on peripheral blood. These receptors all come from a woman in her sixties or seventies with acute or convalescent COVID-19. Each CDR3 is given with its conserved first and last residue. Each record gives: J gene, V gene, clone size, D gene, CDR3 DNA, CDR3 protein. A D gene is named only where the DNA matches it firmly. Clone size is given for some rows only: seen once, a few or many times, or a class if the clone is expanded.

J gene: TRBJ2-3; V gene: TRBV3-1/TRBV3-2; clone size: -; D gene: -; CDR3 DNA: TGTGCCAGCCTAGGGGCAGATACGCAGTATTTT; CDR3 protein: CASLGADTQYF
J gene: TRBJ1-2; V gene: TRBV30; clone size: -; D gene: TRBD1; CDR3 DNA: TGTGCCTGGAGTAGGGAGGACAGGGGCGCTTATGGCTACACCTTC; CDR3 protein: CAWSREDRGAYGYTF
J gene: TRBJ2-7; V gene: TRBV18; clone size: -; D gene: TRBD1; CDR3 DNA: TGTGCCAGCTCACCACTGGGACAGGGCTTCTACGAGCAGTACTTC; CDR3 protein: CASSPLGQGFYEQYF
J gene: TRBJ2-2; V gene: TRBV7-8; clone size: -; D gene: TRBD2; CDR3 DNA: TGTGCCAGCAGCTCTAACCTAGCGGGAGGGCCCACCGGGGAGCTGTTTTTT; CDR3 protein: CASSSNLAGGPTGELFF
J gene: TRBJ1-5; V gene: TRBV7-2; clone size: -; D gene: -; CDR3 DNA: TGTGCCAGCAGCTTCAACAGCGGAAATCAGCCCCAGCATTTT; CDR3 protein: CASSFNSGNQPQHF
J gene: TRBJ2-2; V gene: TRBV5-5; clone size: -; D gene: -; CDR3 DNA: TGTGCCAGCAGCCGCCATGTAGACACCGGGGAGCTGTTTTTT; CDR3 protein: CASSRHVDTGELFF
J gene: TRBJ2-1; V gene: TRBV6-5; clone size: once; D gene: -; CDR3 DNA: TGTGCCAGCAGTTACTCTAGGGGTAATGAGCAGTTCTTC; CDR3 protein: CASSYSRGNEQFF
J gene: TRBJ2-1; V gene: TRBV7-3; clone size: -; D gene: TRBD2; CDR3 DNA: TGTGCCAGCAGCCCCAGGGTCGGTAGCGGGAGTACCTACAATGAGCAGTTCTTC; CDR3 protein: CASSPRVGSGSTYNEQFF
J gene: TRBJ2-3; V gene: TRBV27; clone size: -; D gene: TRBD1; CDR3 DNA: TGTGCCAGCAGTTCGAACTATCCAGGGGGCTCTGATACGCAGTATTTT; CDR3 protein: CASSSNYPGGSDTQYF
J gene: TRBJ2-2; V gene: TRBV4-1; clone size: -; D gene: -; CDR3 DNA: TGCGCCAGCAGCCAAGACCCTAGCTACGGCGGGGAGCTGTTTTTT; CDR3 protein: CASSQDPSYGGELFF
J gene: TRBJ2-1; V gene: TRBV2; clone size: few; D gene: -; CDR3 DNA: TGTGCCAGCAGCGCACGGAGGGTGAACAATGAGCAGTTCTTC; CDR3 protein: CASSARRVNNEQFF
J gene: TRBJ1-1; V gene: TRBV5-1; clone size: -; D gene: -; CDR3 DNA: TGCGCCAGCAGCAACACGAACACTGAAGCTTTCTTT; CDR3 protein: CASSNTNTEAFF
J gene: TRBJ1-2; V gene: TRBV30; clone size: -; D gene: -; CDR3 DNA: TGTGCCAGCAAGACAGGTTCGAACTATGGCTACACCTTC; CDR3 protein: CASKTGSNYGYTF
J gene: TRBJ2-1; V gene: TRBV10-1; clone size: few; D gene: TRBD2; CDR3 DNA: TGCGCCAGCAGCCGGACTAGCGGGGGTGAGCAGTTCTTC; CDR3 protein: CASSRTSGGEQFF
J gene: TRBJ2-1; V gene: TRBV15; clone size: -; D gene: -; CDR3 DNA: TGTGCCACCAGCAGAGATCTCCAACTTTACAATGAGCAGTTCTTC; CDR3 protein: CATSRDLQLYNEQFF
J gene: TRBJ1-4; V gene: TRBV29-1; clone size: once; D gene: TRBD1; CDR3 DNA: TGCAGCGTAGAGTCCGGGACAGGGCACGAAAAACTGTTTTTT; CDR3 protein: CSVESGTGHEKLFF
J gene: TRBJ2-1; V gene: TRBV3-1/TRBV3-2; clone size: -; D gene: TRBD2; CDR3 DNA: TGTGCCAGCAGCCAAGGGACTAGCAACAATGAGCAGTTCTTC; CDR3 protein: CASSQGTSNNEQFF
J gene: TRBJ2-1; V gene: TRBV2; clone size: -; D gene: -; CDR3 DNA: TGTGCCAGCCGGGACAATCGGGGTGAGCAGTTCTTC; CDR3 protein: CASRDNRGEQFF
J gene: TRBJ2-1; V gene: TRBV24-1; clone size: few; D gene: TRBD1; CDR3 DNA: TGTGCCACCAGTGAACCCACGGACAGGGCTGAGCAGTTCTTC; CDR3 protein: CATSEPTDRAEQFF
J gene: TRBJ2-7; V gene: TRBV20-1; clone size: -; D gene: TRBD2; CDR3 DNA: TGCAGTGCTAGTAAGGGACTAGCGGACCCTTATAGAAAGCAGTACTTC; CDR3 protein: CSASKGLADPYRKQYF
J gene: TRBJ1-3; V gene: TRBV5-1; clone size: -; D gene: -; CDR3 DNA: TGCGCCAGCAGCTTGGCCGGAGGGAGCTCTGGAAACACCATATATTTT; CDR3 protein: CASSLAGGSSGNTIYF
J gene: TRBJ2-7; V gene: TRBV28; clone size: -; D gene: -; CDR3 DNA: TGTGCCAGCAGTGCCTTTTTAGCGGAGCTACATTACGAGCAGTACTTC; CDR3 protein: CASSAFLAELHYEQYF
J gene: TRBJ1-4; V gene: TRBV28; clone size: -; D gene: -; CDR3 DNA: TGTGCCAGCAGTGTCCCCCAGGGAAATGAAAAACTGTTTTTT; CDR3 protein: CASSVPQGNEKLFF
J gene: TRBJ2-7; V gene: TRBV21-1; clone size: -; D gene: -; CDR3 DNA: TGTGCCAGCAGCTACTGGACAGACGGGGAGCAGTACTTC; CDR3 protein: CASSYWTDGEQYF
J gene: TRBJ2-2; V gene: TRBV29-1; clone size: -; D gene: TRBD2; CDR3 DNA: TGCAGCGGGATAGCGGGAGGGAACACCGGGGAGCTGTTTTTT; CDR3 protein: CSGIAGGNTGELFF
J gene: TRBJ1-5; V gene: TRBV6-5; clone size: -; D gene: TRBD1; CDR3 DNA: TGTGCCAGCGTAGCGACAGCACGACAGGGTCAGCCCCAGCATTTT; CDR3 protein: CASVATARQGQPQHF
J gene: TRBJ1-1; V gene: TRBV5-1; clone size: -; D gene: TRBD1; CDR3 DNA: TGCGCCAGCAGCCTGGGACAGGGGGCCGATATGAACACTGAAGCTTTCTTT; CDR3 protein: CASSLGQGADMNTEAFF
J gene: TRBJ1-6; V gene: TRBV3-1/TRBV3-2; clone size: -; D gene: -; CDR3 DNA: TGTGCCAGCAGCAACCGGGAGAAGTTCCCCCTCCACTTT; CDR3 protein: CASSNREKFPLHF
J gene: TRBJ2-2; V gene: TRBV18; clone size: -; D gene: TRBD1; CDR3 DNA: TGTGCCAGCTCGACAGGGATTATACTGAACACCGGGGAGCTGTTTTTT; CDR3 protein: CASSTGIILNTGELFF
J gene: TRBJ2-1; V gene: TRBV7-3; clone size: -; D gene: -; CDR3 DNA: TGTGCCAGCAGCCCCACGGACTCCTTTGGGTACAATGAGCAGTTCTTC; CDR3 protein: CASSPTDSFGYNEQFF